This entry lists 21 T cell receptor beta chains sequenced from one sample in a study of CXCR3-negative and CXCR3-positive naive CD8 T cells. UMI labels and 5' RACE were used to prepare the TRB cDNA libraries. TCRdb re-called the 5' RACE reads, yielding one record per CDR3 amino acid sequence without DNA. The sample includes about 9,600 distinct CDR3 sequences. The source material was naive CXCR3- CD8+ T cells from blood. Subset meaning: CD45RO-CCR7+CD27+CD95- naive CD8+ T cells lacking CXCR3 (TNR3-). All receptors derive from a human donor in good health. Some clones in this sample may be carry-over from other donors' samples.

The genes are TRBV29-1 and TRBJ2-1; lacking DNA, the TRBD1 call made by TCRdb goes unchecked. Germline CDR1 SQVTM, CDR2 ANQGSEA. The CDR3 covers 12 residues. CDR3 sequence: CSAMTGDNEQFF.

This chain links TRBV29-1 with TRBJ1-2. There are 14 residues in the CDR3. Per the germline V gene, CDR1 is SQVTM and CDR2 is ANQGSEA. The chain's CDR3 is CSVEDRGINYGYTF.

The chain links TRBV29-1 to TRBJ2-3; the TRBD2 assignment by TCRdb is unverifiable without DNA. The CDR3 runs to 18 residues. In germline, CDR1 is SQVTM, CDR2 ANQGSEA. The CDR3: CSVEGLAGGEIGTDTQYF.

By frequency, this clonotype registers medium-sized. The CDR3 loop reads CASSPGIRGQTGELFF. The rearrangement links TRBV2 to TRBJ2-2. Germline values: CDR1 SNHLY, CDR2 FYNNEI. This CDR3 region has 16 residues.

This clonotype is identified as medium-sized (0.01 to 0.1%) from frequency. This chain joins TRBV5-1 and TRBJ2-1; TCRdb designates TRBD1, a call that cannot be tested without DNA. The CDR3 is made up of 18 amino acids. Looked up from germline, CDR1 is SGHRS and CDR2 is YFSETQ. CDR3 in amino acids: CASSLAGGTDGTYNEQFF. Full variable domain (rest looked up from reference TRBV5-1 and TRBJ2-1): KAGVTQTPRYLIKTRGQQVTLSCSPISGHRSVSWYQQTPGQGLQFLFEYFSETQRNKGNFPGRFSGRQFSNSRSEMNVSTLELGDSALYLCASSLAGGTDGTYNEQFFGPGTRLTVL.

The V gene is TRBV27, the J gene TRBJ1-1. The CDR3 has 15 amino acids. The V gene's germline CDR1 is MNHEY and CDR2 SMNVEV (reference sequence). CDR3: CASNVAGGPNTEAFF.

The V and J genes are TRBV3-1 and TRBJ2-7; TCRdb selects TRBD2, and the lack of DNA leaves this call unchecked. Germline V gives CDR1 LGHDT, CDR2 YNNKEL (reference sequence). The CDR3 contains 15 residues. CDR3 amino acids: CASSQDSGSTYEQYF.

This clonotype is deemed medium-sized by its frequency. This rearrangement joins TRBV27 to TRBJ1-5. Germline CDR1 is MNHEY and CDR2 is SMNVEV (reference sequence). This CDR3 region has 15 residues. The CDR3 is CASTQTGDGNQPQHF.

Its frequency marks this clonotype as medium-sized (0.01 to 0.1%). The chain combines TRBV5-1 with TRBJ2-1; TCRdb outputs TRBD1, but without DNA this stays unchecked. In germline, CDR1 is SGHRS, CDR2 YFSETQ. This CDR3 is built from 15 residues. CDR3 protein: CASSTGTGGYNEQFF.

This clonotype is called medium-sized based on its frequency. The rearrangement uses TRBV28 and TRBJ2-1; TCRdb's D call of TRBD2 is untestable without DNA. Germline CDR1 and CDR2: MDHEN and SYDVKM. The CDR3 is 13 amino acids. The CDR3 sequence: CAHAASGIHEQFF.

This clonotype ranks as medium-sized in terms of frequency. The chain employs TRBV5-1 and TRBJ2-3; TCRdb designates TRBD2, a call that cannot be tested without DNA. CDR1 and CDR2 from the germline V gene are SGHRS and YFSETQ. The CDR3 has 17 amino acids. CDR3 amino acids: CASSLVLAGAFTDTQYF.

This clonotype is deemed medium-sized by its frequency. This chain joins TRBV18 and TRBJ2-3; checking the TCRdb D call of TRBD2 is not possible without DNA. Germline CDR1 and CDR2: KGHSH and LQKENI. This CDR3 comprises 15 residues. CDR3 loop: CASSPSGSDTDTQYF. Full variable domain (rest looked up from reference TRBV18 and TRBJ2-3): NAGVMQNPRHLVRRRGQEARLRCSPMKGHSHVYWYRQLPEEGLKFMVYLQKENIIDESGMPKERFSAEFPKEGPSILRIQQVVRGDSAAYFCASSPSGSDTDTQYFGPGTRLTVL.

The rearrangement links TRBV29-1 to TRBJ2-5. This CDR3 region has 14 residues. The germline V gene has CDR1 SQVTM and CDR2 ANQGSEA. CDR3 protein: CSVEELGSQETQYF.

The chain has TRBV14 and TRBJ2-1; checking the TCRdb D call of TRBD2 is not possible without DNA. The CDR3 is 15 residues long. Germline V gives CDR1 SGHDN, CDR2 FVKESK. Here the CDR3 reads CASSPLAGGYNEQFF.

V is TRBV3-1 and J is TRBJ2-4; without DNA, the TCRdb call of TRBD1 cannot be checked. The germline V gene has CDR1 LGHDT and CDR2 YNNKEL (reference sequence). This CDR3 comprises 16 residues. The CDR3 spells CASSQAGQGTENIQYF.

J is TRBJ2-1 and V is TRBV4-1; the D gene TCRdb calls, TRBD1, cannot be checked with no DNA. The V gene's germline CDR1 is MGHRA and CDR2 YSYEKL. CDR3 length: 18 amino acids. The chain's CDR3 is CASSQTVSPGQSYNEQFF.

The CDR3 spells CASSGTGNQPQHF. The chain uses TRBV27 and TRBJ1-5; the TCRdb D gene call, TRBD1, has no DNA to confirm it. This CDR3 has 13 amino acids. Germline values: CDR1 MNHEY, CDR2 SMNVEV (reference sequence).

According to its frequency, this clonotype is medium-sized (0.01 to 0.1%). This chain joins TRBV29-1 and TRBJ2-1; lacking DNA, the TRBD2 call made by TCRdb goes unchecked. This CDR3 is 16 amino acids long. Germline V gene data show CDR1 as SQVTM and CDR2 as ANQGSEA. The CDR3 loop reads CSVEGALAGGGNEQFF.

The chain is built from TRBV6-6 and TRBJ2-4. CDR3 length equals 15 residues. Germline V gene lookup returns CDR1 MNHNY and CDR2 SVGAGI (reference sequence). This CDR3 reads CASADLTLAKNIQYF.

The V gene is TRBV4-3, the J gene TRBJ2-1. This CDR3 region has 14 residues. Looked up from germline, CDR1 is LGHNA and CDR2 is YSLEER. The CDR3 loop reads CASSQHGSYNEQFF.

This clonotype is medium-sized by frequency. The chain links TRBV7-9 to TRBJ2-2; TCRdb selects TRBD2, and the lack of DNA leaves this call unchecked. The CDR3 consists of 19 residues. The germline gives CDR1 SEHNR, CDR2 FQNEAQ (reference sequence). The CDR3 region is CASNMRGLAGVTDTGELFF.